Described below is a single T cell receptor beta chain sequence and its context. This specimen comes from a study of blood T cell repertoires in COVID-19. On the study more broadly: Sources were T cells, B-cell-depleted T cells, or PBMCs; the material itself was cDNA or gDNA.

V lost 1 base and J lost 7, with 8 bases in between. This CDR3 comprises 13 residues. Germline values: CDR1 SNHLY, CDR2 FYNNEI. Assay: immunoSEQ multiplex PCR; the TCRdb copy retains only in-frame clones and omits some. This table holds 200,000 or so clones, about 80% found once. The sample was peripheral blood. The TCR was taken from a woman in her sixties with acute or convalescent COVID-19. This chain joins TRBV2 and TRBJ2-1; TRBD1 might be the D (6 bases). CDR3 amino acids: CASSEGTANEQFF. The CDR3 bases are TGTGCCAGCAGTGAAGGGACAGCTAATGAGCAGTTCTTC.